Following are 32 T cell receptor beta chains from one sample sequenced in a study of CD8+ T cells in alopecia areata. Treatment described: oral pan-JAK inhibitor, 5-10 mg twice daily. cDNA serving as the sequencing template came from extracted, reverse transcribed RNA. Data came from immunoSEQ multiplex PCR; TCRdb stores just in-frame clones and leaves some out. The sample holds 110,000 to 150,000 clones, 45% to 65% seen once. Sample: CD8+ T cells sorted from blood, taken at week 4, from a patient treated with tofacitinib. The source is a human donor with alopecia areata.

The rearrangement joins TRBV25-1 to TRBJ1-1, with D perhaps TRBD1 (6 bases). CDR1 MGHDK and CDR2 SYGVNS come from the germline V gene. The CDR3 extends over 14 amino acids. Trimming stripped 5 bases from V and 5 bases from J, with 15 bases between. The CDR3: CASSLQGGGTEAFF. CDR3 nucleotide sequence: TGTGCCAGCAGTCTACAGGGAGGTGGGACTGAAGCTTTCTTT.

This sequence joins TRBV2 and TRBJ2-2; TRBD1 matches 8 bases. This CDR3 region has 14 residues. Trimming cost V 9 bases and J 4 bases; bases outside gene matches: 7. Germline loops: CDR1 SNHLY, CDR2 FYNNEI. The CDR3 spells CARQGARSTGELFF. CDR3 sequence (DNA): TGTGCCAGGCAGGGGGCGCGTAGCACCGGGGAGCTGTTTTTT.

V is TRBV4-1 and J is TRBJ2-2; no definite D call. Germline assignment: CDR1 MGHRA and CDR2 YSYEKL. The CDR3 loop spans 12 amino acids. Between the trimmed V and J ends, which lost 2 bases and 7 bases, there was a span of 5 bases. CDR3 loop: CASSQIIGELFF. The CDR3 coding sequence is TGCGCCAGCAGCCAAATCATCGGGGAGCTGTTTTTT.

The chain has TRBV7-9 and TRBJ2-5; weak D call: TRBD1 (5 bases). V was clipped by 7 bases and J by 4 bases, with 13 bases between them. This CDR3 spans 13 amino acids. Germline assignment: CDR1 SEHNR and CDR2 FQNEAQ (reference sequence). The CDR3 loop is CASNLDSLETQYF. The CDR3 region has the DNA TGTGCCAGCAACCTTGACAGCCTAGAGACCCAGTACTTC.

A remark on this clone: A far larger clone differs by one base, so this is likely a read error. Other DNA sequences in this specimen translate into the identical CDR3. The V and J genes are TRBV5-8 and TRBJ1-2; D is uncertain. The CDR3 covers 15 residues. Trimming shortened V by 4 bases and J by 4 bases, and 17 bases separated the two germline ends. From germline, CDR1 is SGHTS and CDR2 YDEGEE. The CDR3 reads CASSQDRASGYGYTF. Written as DNA, the CDR3 is TGTGCCAGCAGCCAAGATAGGGCCAGCGGCTATGGCTACACCTTC.

Of note for this clone: One end of the junction varies from germline; a read error may be responsible. This chain connects TRBV19 to TRBJ1-6; D is uncertain. Germline V lookup: CDR1 LNHDA, CDR2 SQIVND (reference sequence). CDR3 length: 16 amino acids. The CDR3 region is CASSLDRSSYNSPLHF. The CDR3 coding sequence is TGTGCCAGTAGTCTAGACCGTAGCTCCTATAATTCACCCCTCCACTTT.

This clone was observed a few times. This sequence joins TRBV6-5 and TRBJ2-2; the D gene is possibly TRBD1 (5 bases). This CDR3 is 15 amino acids long. Between the trimmed V and J ends, which lost 3 bases and 7 bases, there was a span of 15 bases. CDR1 is MNHEY and CDR2 is SVGAGI in the germline V gene. The CDR3 region has the DNA TGTGCCAGCAGTTATTCGACGACAGTCAGCGGGGAGCTGTTTTTT. Protein product: CASSYSTTVSGELFF.

The chain recombines TRBV30 with TRBJ1-1; the D is unclear. V was shortened by 0 bases and J by 7 bases, with 6 bases between the two germline ends. There are 11 residues in the CDR3. Germline values: CDR1 GTSNPN, CDR2 SVGIG (reference sequence). The DNA of the CDR3 is TGTGCCTGGAGTGTAGAAATTGAAGCTTTCTTT. It is translated as CAWSVEIEAFF.

The gene calls are TRBV6-5 and TRBJ2-2; D gene unclear. Trimming cost V 10 bases and J 0 bases, with 12 bases left between them. This CDR3 is 14 amino acids long. In germline, CDR1 is MNHEY, CDR2 SVGAGI. The CDR3 protein is CATQPLPNTGELFF. CDR3 nucleotides: TGTGCCACCCAACCTTTGCCGAACACCGGGGAGCTGTTTTTT.

Only a few counts were recorded for this clone. J is TRBJ2-6 and V is TRBV6-1; TRBD1 might be the D (6 bases). Germline CDR1 and CDR2: MNHNS and SASEGT. The CDR3 is made up of 14 amino acids. V was shortened by 5 bases and J by 4 bases, with 9 bases between the two germline ends. The CDR3 sequence is CASSQTGGANVLTF. DNA for the CDR3: TGTGCCAGCAGTCAAACAGGGGGGGCCAACGTCCTGACTTTC.

The V gene is TRBV7-3, the J gene TRBJ2-2; D may match TRBD1 or TRBD2 (6 bases each). Germline-derived CDR1 and CDR2 are SGHTA and FQGTGA. The CDR3 contains 17 residues. Trimming cost V 5 bases and J 1 base, with 17 bases left between them. Here the CDR3 DNA reads TGTGCCAGCAGCCCTCCGAGGGGGGAGGTGAACACCGGGGAGCTGTTTTTT. Translation gives CASSPPRGEVNTGELFF.

This clone was seen a few times. This chain links TRBV29-1 with TRBJ2-5; D is uncertain. Germline V CDR1 and CDR2: SQVTM, ANQGSEA. Trimming left V 2 bases short and J 5 bases short, with 18 bases between. This CDR3 is 15 amino acids long. CDR3 nucleotides: TGCAGCGTTGAAAGAGTCGGACCGGGCCTGGAGACCCAGTACTTC. Translating gives CSVERVGPGLETQYF.

CDR3 coding DNA: TGTGCCATCAGTCGGACAGGGGGGCAGCCCCAGCATTTT. As protein: CAISRTGGQPQHF. The chain recombines TRBV10-3 with TRBJ1-5, with TRBD1 matching over 10 bases. The CDR3 runs to 13 residues. The germline V gene has CDR1 ENHRY and CDR2 SYGVKD. The V gene end was trimmed by 5 bases and the J gene end by 7 bases; junction bases not matched to a gene: 2.

The CDR3 nucleotides are TGTGCCAGCAGCCCCGGTTTTAATGAGCAGTTCTTC. This codes for CASSPGFNEQFF. This rearrangement joins TRBV7-9 to TRBJ2-1; no definite D call. Germline loops: CDR1 SEHNR, CDR2 FQNEAQ (reference sequence). The CDR3 extends over 12 amino acids. V lost 5 bases, J lost 7 bases, and 9 bases lay in between.

This sequence joins TRBV9 and TRBJ1-5; D call uncertain. Germline CDR1 reads SGDLS; CDR2 reads YYNGEE. With 4 bases removed from V and 6 bases from J, the gap between germline ends came to 11 bases. This CDR3 comprises 13 residues. This chain's CDR3 is CASSLRPSQPQHF. The CDR3 DNA reads as TGTGCCAGCAGCCTCCGCCCGTCTCAGCCCCAGCATTTT.

This clone has just a few counts. The rearrangement joins TRBV19 to TRBJ2-2, with D perhaps matching TRBD1 (6 bases). The CDR3 runs to 15 residues. Germline CDR1 LNHDA, CDR2 SQIVND (reference sequence). V lost 2 bases and J 4 bases, leaving 11 bases between the germline ends. Here the CDR3 reads CASSITGRGTGELFF. CDR3 coding DNA: TGTGCCAGTAGTATAACAGGGCGCGGCACCGGGGAGCTGTTTTTT.

Written as DNA, the CDR3 is TGTGCCAGCAGTGAATTCCGGAGTCAGGCCTACGAGCAGTACTTC. Translation: CASSEFRSQAYEQYF. V usage is TRBV2 and J usage is TRBJ2-7; D gene unclear. CDR3 length: 15 residues. Looked up from germline, CDR1 is SNHLY and CDR2 is FYNNEI. Trimming shortened V by 2 bases and J by 2 bases, and 13 bases separated the two germline ends.

The chain uses TRBV5-6 and TRBJ1-5; D is undetermined. This CDR3 region has 15 residues. Per the germline V gene, CDR1 is SGHDT and CDR2 is YYEEEE. With 4 bases removed from V and 3 bases from J, the gap between germline ends came to 14 bases. The CDR3 coding sequence is TGTGCCAGCAGCCTTGGTGGAGGGAACAATCAGCCCCAGCATTTT. This translates into CASSLGGGNNQPQHF.

The chain uses TRBV27 and TRBJ2-4, with TRBD2 matching 7 bases. Unmatched junction bases numbered 0, after V lost 0 bases and J lost 1 base. Germline loops: CDR1 MNHEY, CDR2 SMNVEV (reference sequence). This CDR3 region has 15 residues. The CDR3 DNA reads as TGTGCCAGCAGTTTATCGCGGGGGGCCAAAAACATTCAGTACTTC. Protein: CASSLSRGAKNIQYF.

With respect to this clone: Compared with germline, one end of the junction differs, possibly owing to a read error. The gene calls are TRBV6-4 and TRBJ2-3; D ambiguous. This CDR3 is 16 amino acids long. CDR1 is MRHNA and CDR2 is SNTAGT in the germline V gene. The chain's CDR3 is CASSYSAAEGTDTQYF. The CDR3 region has the DNA TGTGCCAGCAGTTACTCGGCAGCCGAGGGCACAGATACGCAGTATTTT.

V and J are TRBV7-2 and TRBJ2-7; a possible D gene is TRBD1 (5 bases). The CDR3 extends over 12 amino acids. Per germline, CDR1 SGHTA and CDR2 FQGNSA. V lost 5 bases, J lost 3 bases, and 8 bases lay in between. The CDR3: CASSGDSYEQYF. CDR3 bases: TGTGCCAGCAGCGGAGACAGCTACGAGCAGTACTTC. Filled out from reference TRBV7-2 and TRBJ2-7, the complete variable domain reads GAGVSQSPSNKVTEKGKDVELRCDPISGHTALYWYRQSLGQGLEFLIYFQGNSAPDKSGLPSDRFSAERTGGSVSTLTIQRTQQEDSAVYLCASSGDSYEQYFGPGTRLTVT.

A remark on this clone: Other nucleotide sequences from this sample produce the same CDR3. The chain uses TRBV15 and TRBJ1-1; no clear D gene. The germline V gene encodes CDR1 LNHNV and CDR2 YYDKDF (reference sequence). V was shortened by 0 bases and J by 4 bases, with 6 bases between the two germline ends. CDR3 length: 13 amino acids. The DNA of the CDR3 is TGTGCCACCAGCAGAGATAGAGGCACTGAAGCTTTCTTT. It encodes CATSRDRGTEAFF. The complete variable domain, with remaining parts taken from reference TRBV15 and TRBJ1-1, reads DAMVIQNPRYQVTQFGKPVTLSCSQTLNHNVMYWYQQKSSQAPKLLFHYYDKDFNNEADTPDNFQSRRPNTSFCFLDIRSPGLGDTAMYLCATSRDRGTEAFFGQGTRLTVV.

The chain links TRBV7-9 to TRBJ2-1, with D unclear. CDR1 is SEHNR and CDR2 is FQNEAQ in the germline V gene (reference sequence). Trimming removed 5 bases at V and 4 bases at J, with 9 bases between. CDR3 length: 13 amino acids. This chain's CDR3 is CASSHREYNEQFF. CDR3 bases: TGTGCCAGCAGCCATAGAGAATACAATGAGCAGTTCTTC.

The gene calls are TRBV9 and TRBJ2-1; perhaps TRBD1 as D (6 bases). Trimming pared 0 bases from V and 5 bases from J, leaving 12 bases between. Germline V gene sequence: CDR1 SGDLS, CDR2 YYNGEE. The length of the CDR3 is 15 residues. The chain's CDR3 is CASSVDREKDNEQFF. The CDR3 nucleotides read TGTGCCAGCAGCGTAGACAGGGAAAAGGACAATGAGCAGTTCTTC.

There are a few counts of this clone. The V gene is TRBV30, the J gene TRBJ2-1, with no clear D. Trimming left V 5 bases short and J 3 bases short, with 8 bases between. The CDR3 has 12 residues. Germline CDR1 is GTSNPN and CDR2 is SVGIG (reference sequence). The CDR3 is CAWRRFYNEQFF. The DNA of the CDR3 is TGTGCCTGGCGGCGGTTCTACAATGAGCAGTTCTTC.

The rearrangement uses TRBV11-2 and TRBJ1-2; 11 bases line up with TRBD1. V shed 1 base and J 7 bases; nucleotides not matched to a gene: 2. Germline V gene lookup returns CDR1 SGHAT and CDR2 FQNNGV. The CDR3 is 14 residues long. CDR3 nucleotide sequence: TGTGCCAGCAGCTTAGGGGACAGGGGGGTTGGCTACACCTTC. Its protein is CASSLGDRGVGYTF.

This clone was seen only a few times. This chain joins TRBV11-2 and TRBJ2-1, with no clear D. Germline CDR1 reads SGHAT; CDR2 reads FQNNGV. The V end was cut by 5 bases, the J end by 0 bases, with 11 bases between. This CDR3 comprises 15 residues. The DNA of the CDR3 is TGTGCCAGCAGCCCATACAGTCCCTCCTACAATGAGCAGTTCTTC. Translation: CASSPYSPSYNEQFF. Looking up the rest from reference TRBV11-2 and TRBJ2-1 gives the full variable domain: EAGVAQSPRYKIIEKRQSVAFWCNPISGHATLYWYQQILGQGPKLLIQFQNNGVVDDSQLPKDRFSAERLKGVDSTLKIQPAKLEDSAVYLCASSPYSPSYNEQFFGPGTRLTVL.

In DNA form, the CDR3 reads TGTGCCAGCAGTTTAACACCTACCCTAATTCGGGACGGTATAGCGCGAAGCACCGGGGAGCTGTTTTTT. Residues: CASSLTPTLIRDGIARSTGELFF. This chain uses TRBV27 with TRBJ2-2; perhaps D is TRBD1 or TRBD2 (5 bases each). The germline CDR1 and CDR2 sequences are MNHEY and SMNVEV (reference sequence). Trimming stripped 2 bases from V and 4 bases from J, with 35 bases between. The CDR3 contains 23 residues.

The genes are TRBV30 and TRBJ1-5, with D perhaps matching TRBD1 (5 bases). The germline V gene encodes CDR1 GTSNPN and CDR2 SVGIG (reference sequence). V was shortened by 1 base and J by 9 bases, with 16 bases between the two germline ends. The CDR3 runs 14 residues. The CDR3 here is CAWSAGRGLGPQHF. CDR3 nucleotides: TGTGCCTGGAGTGCCGGACGGGGACTTGGGCCCCAGCATTTT.

This chain connects TRBV9 to TRBJ2-1; D possibly corresponds to TRBD2 (6 bases). The germline CDR1 and CDR2 sequences are SGDLS and YYNGEE. The CDR3 totals 15 residues. V lost 4 bases and J lost 5, with 16 bases in between. CDR3 bases: TGTGCCAGCAGCCCGGGGGATGTGGTAAACAATGAGCAGTTCTTC. Its translation is CASSPGDVVNNEQFF. Full variable domain (missing parts from reference TRBV9 and TRBJ2-1): DSGVTQTPKHLITATGQRVTLRCSPRSGDLSVYWYQQSLDQGLQFLIQYYNGEERAKGNILERFSAQQFPDLHSELNLSSLELGDSALYFCASSPGDVVNNEQFFGPGTRLTVL.

This clone has more than one count but fewer than ten. The sample has other DNA sequences that encode this CDR3 too. J is TRBJ2-2 and V is TRBV5-4; D is unresolved. The CDR3 length is 15 residues. Trimming cost V 2 bases and J 2 bases, with 10 bases left between them. The germline gives CDR1 SGHNT, CDR2 YYREEE (reference sequence). The DNA for the CDR3 is TGTGCCAGCAGCTTACTGGGCACCAACACCGGGGAGCTGTTTTTT. The encoded protein is CASSLLGTNTGELFF.

The chain combines TRBV5-1 with TRBJ2-7, with 8 bases aligning to TRBD2. The CDR3 length is 15 residues. The V gene end was trimmed by 4 bases and the J gene end by 7 bases; junction bases not matched to a gene: 13. Germline V gene lookup returns CDR1 SGHRS and CDR2 YFSETQ. This CDR3 is CASSPREAGVGEQYF. The CDR3 coding sequence is TGCGCCAGCAGCCCCCGCGAAGCGGGGGTTGGGGAGCAGTACTTC.